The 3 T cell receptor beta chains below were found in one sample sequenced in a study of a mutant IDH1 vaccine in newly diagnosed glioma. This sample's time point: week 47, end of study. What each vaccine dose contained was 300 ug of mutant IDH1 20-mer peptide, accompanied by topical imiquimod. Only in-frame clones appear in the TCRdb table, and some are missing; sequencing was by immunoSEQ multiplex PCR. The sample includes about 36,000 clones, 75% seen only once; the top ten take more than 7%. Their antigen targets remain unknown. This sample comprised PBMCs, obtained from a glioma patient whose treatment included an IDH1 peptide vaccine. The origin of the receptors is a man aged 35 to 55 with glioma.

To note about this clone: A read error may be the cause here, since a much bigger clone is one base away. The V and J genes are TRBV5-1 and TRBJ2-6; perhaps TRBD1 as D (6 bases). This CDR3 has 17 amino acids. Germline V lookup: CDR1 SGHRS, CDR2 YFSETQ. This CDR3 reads CANSQGHPASGANVLTF. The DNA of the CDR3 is TGCGCCAACAGCCAGGGACATCCTGCCTCTGGGGCCAACGTCCTGACTTTC.

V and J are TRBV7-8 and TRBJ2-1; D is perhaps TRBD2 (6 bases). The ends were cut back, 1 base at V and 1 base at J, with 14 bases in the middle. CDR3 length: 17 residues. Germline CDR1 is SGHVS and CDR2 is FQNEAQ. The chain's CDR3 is CASSLGGDTRSYNEQFF. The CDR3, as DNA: TGTGCCAGCAGCTTAGGGGGGGATACTAGGTCCTACAATGAGCAGTTCTTC.

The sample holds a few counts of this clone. CDR3 coding DNA: TGCGCCAGCAGCCGTACCCCTAGCGGGAGTTCCCGCAGGGCCCCAGATACGCAGTATTTT. Translating gives CASSRTPSGSSRRAPDTQYF. V gene TRBV4-1 combines with J gene TRBJ2-3, with TRBD2 identical over 10 bases. The CDR3 has 20 amino acids. Trimming took 4 bases from V and 4 from J; bases not matched to a gene: 20. The germline CDR1 and CDR2 sequences are MGHRA and YSYEKL.